The 30 T cell receptor beta chains below were found in one sample sequenced in a study of cytomegalovirus exposure and HLA in healthy donors. The study ran its PCR with 60 Vbeta and 13 Jbeta primers. Assay used: immunoSEQ multiplex PCR; TCRdb lists only in-frame clones, some missing. Its table records about 190,000 clones. The sequencing input was PBMCs. The receptors derive from a man aged 25-45 years in good health and CMV-seronegative.

The chain recombines TRBV5-1 with TRBJ1-1, with D possibly being TRBD1 (6 bases). The germline CDR1 and CDR2 sequences are SGHRS and YFSETQ. The CDR3 runs 15 residues. Deletions cut 0 bases from V and 1 base from J, with 10 bases between. The DNA for the CDR3 is TGCGCCAGCAGCTTGGGGGCAGGGGCGAACACTGAAGCTTTCTTT. This codes for CASSLGAGANTEAFF.

The chain combines TRBV27 with TRBJ2-1, with a possible D match to TRBD2 (6 bases). The CDR3 has 13 residues. V was cut by 6 bases and J by 4 bases, with 10 bases left in between. From germline, CDR1 is MNHEY and CDR2 SMNVEV (reference sequence). This chain's CDR3 is CASRDSGYNEQFF. The DNA of the CDR3 is TGTGCCAGCAGGGATAGCGGATACAATGAGCAGTTCTTC.

V usage is TRBV5-6 and J usage is TRBJ1-2, with 10 positions matching TRBD1. The V gene end was trimmed by 3 bases and the J gene end by 6 bases; junction bases not matched to a gene: 2. The CDR3 extends over 13 amino acids. Germline CDR1 is SGHDT and CDR2 is YYEEEE. CDR3 bases: TGTGCCAGCAGCTGGGGGACAGGGGATGGCTACACCTTC. As protein: CASSWGTGDGYTF. Combining the CDR3 with reference TRBV5-6 and TRBJ1-2 gives the whole variable domain DAGVTQSPTHLIKTRGQQVTLRCSPKSGHDTVSWYQQALGQGPQFIFQYYEEEERQRGNFPDRFSGHQFPNYSSELNVNALLLGDSALYLCASSWGTGDGYTFGSGTRLTVV.

For the CDR3, the DNA is TGTGCCAGCAGCCAGGGACAGGGTTGGCACGAGCAGTACTTC. Translation: CASSQGQGWHEQYF. V and J are TRBV28 and TRBJ2-7; 9 bases line up with TRBD1. Germline V gives CDR1 MDHEN, CDR2 SYDVKM. The J segment lost 5 bases and the V segment lost 6 bases, leaving 8 bases of the junction unmatched. The CDR3 contains 14 residues.

The chain links TRBV2 to TRBJ2-3, with 7 positions matching TRBD1. The junction had 3 bases not matched to a gene; V was cut back by 6 bases and J by 0 bases. The germline CDR1 and CDR2 sequences are SNHLY and FYNNEI. The CDR3 runs 14 residues. CDR3 DNA sequence: TGTGCCAGCAGGACAGGGTTTAGCACAGATACGCAGTATTTT. Residues: CASRTGFSTDTQYF.

The CDR3 is CASMTVYQPQHF. In DNA form, the CDR3 reads TGTGCCAGCATGACAGTTTATCAGCCCCAGCATTTT. The V and J genes are TRBV28 and TRBJ1-5; D might be TRBD1 (5 bases). The CDR3 has 12 residues. Trimming left V 7 bases short and J 5 bases short, with 9 bases between. In germline, CDR1 is MDHEN, CDR2 SYDVKM.

The V and J genes are TRBV19 and TRBJ1-5, with 7 bases that match TRBD1. The V segment lost 8 bases and the J segment 1 base; nucleotides outside the gene matches: 2. CDR1 and CDR2 from the germline V gene are LNHDA and SQIVND (reference sequence). The CDR3 sequence is 13 residues long. The CDR3 region has the DNA TGTGCCAGTGGGGGACAGAGCAATCAGCCCCAGCATTTT. Translation gives CASGGQSNQPQHF.

J is TRBJ1-1 and V is TRBV7-9; 11 nucleotides line up with TRBD1. CDR1 is SEHNR, CDR2 FQNEAQ, per germline (reference sequence). V lost 4 bases and J lost 3; bases outside the gene matches: 1. There are 14 residues in the CDR3. In nucleotides, the CDR3 is TGTGCCAGCAGCTGGGGACAGGGGGACACTGAAGCTTTCTTT. It encodes CASSWGQGDTEAFF. The whole variable domain, remainder taken from reference TRBV7-9 and TRBJ1-1, is DTGVSQNPRHKITKRGQNVTFRCDPISEHNRLYWYRQTLGQGPEFLTYFQNEAQLEKSRLLSDRFSAERPKGSFSTLEIQRTEQGDSAMYLCASSWGQGDTEAFFGQGTRLTVV.

V gene TRBV19 combines with J gene TRBJ2-7; D might be TRBD2 (6 bases). The CDR3 totals 17 residues. Trimming shortened V by 5 bases and J by 5 bases, and 25 bases separated the two germline ends. Germline CDR1 LNHDA, CDR2 SQIVND (reference sequence). DNA for the CDR3: TGTGCCAGTAGTGTCGGTCGGGACTCCCCCGAAGGGCACGAGCAGTACTTC. It encodes CASSVGRDSPEGHEQYF.

The chain carries TRBV6-1 and TRBJ1-1; D unresolved. Deletions cut 10 bases from V and 0 bases from J, with 12 bases between. The CDR3 contains 13 residues. The germline V gene has CDR1 MNHNS and CDR2 SASEGT. CDR3 protein: CATTLFLNTEAFF. In nucleotides, the CDR3 is TGTGCCACCACTCTTTTCTTGAACACTGAAGCTTTCTTT.

The chain has TRBV7-8 and TRBJ1-5; 10 bases align to TRBD1. This CDR3 is 14 amino acids long. Trimming at V came to 7 bases and at J to 5 bases, leaving 5 bases not matched to a gene. Germline loops: CDR1 SGHVS, CDR2 FQNEAQ. CDR3 amino acids: CASTRDRGYQPQHF. Here the CDR3 DNA reads TGTGCCAGCACGCGGGACAGGGGATATCAGCCCCAGCATTTT.

The V and J genes are TRBV7-2 and TRBJ1-6; possibly TRBD1 for D (6 bases). The CDR3 covers 15 residues. Germline values: CDR1 SGHTA, CDR2 FQGNSA. Trimming took off 3 bases at V and 5 bases at J, with 11 bases between the two ends. The CDR3 coding sequence is TGTGCCAGCAGCTTTATTCGGACAGATAATTCACCCCTCCACTTT. Its protein is CASSFIRTDNSPLHF.

The chain couples TRBV13 to TRBJ1-5, with no clear D. The CDR3 runs to 16 residues. V lost 0 bases and J 2 bases, leaving 11 bases between the germline ends. Germline loops: CDR1 PRHDT, CDR2 FYEKMQ (reference sequence). DNA of the CDR3: TGTGCCAGCAGCTTAGGCGGCGGGGTGGGCAATCAGCCCCAGCATTTT. Its translation: CASSLGGGVGNQPQHF.

The chain uses TRBV14 and TRBJ2-7; D remains unclear. With 3 bases removed from V and 4 bases from J, the gap between germline ends came to 10 bases. Germline loops: CDR1 SGHDN, CDR2 FVKESK. The CDR3 loop spans 13 amino acids. CDR3 sequence reads: CASSHRSRYEQYF. The DNA for the CDR3 is TGTGCCAGCAGCCATCGGTCGAGGTACGAGCAGTACTTC.

The chain recombines TRBV10-3 with TRBJ1-5; 8 bases agree with TRBD1. After removal of 6 bases from V and 4 bases from J, the junction contained 2 bases not matched to a gene. CDR3 length: 13 amino acids. Germline lookup yields CDR1 ENHRY and CDR2 SYGVKD. For the CDR3, the DNA is TGTGCCATCAGGGGACAGGAAAATCAGCCCCAGCATTTT. This codes for CAIRGQENQPQHF.

This chain joins TRBV21-1 and TRBJ1-4; whether TRBD1, the table's D call, matches the DNA was not checked. TRBV21-1 is a recognized pseudogene. The CDR3 extends over 16 amino acids. The CDR3 nucleotides are TGTGCCAGCACCTGGACAGGGGGCTGCACTAATGAAAAACTGTTTTTT. This encodes CASTWTGGCTNEKLFF.

This sequence joins TRBV19 and TRBJ1-2; possibly TRBD1 for D (5 bases). CDR3 size: 14 residues. CDR1 and CDR2 (germline): LNHDA, SQIVND (reference sequence). The germline V and J ends were trimmed by 4 bases and 11 bases, with 20 bases remaining between them. In DNA, the CDR3 is TGTGCCAGTAGTAAAGACAGCGGCAGCACAAGGTACACCTTC. Its protein is CASSKDSGSTRYTF.

The chain carries TRBV25-1 and TRBJ1-4; 7 bases line up with TRBD1. The V and J ends lost 5 bases and 0 bases, in that order; junction bases with no gene match: 6. CDR1 MGHDK and CDR2 SYGVNS come from the germline V gene. The CDR3 extends over 16 amino acids. The CDR3 spells CASSPTTGATNEKLFF. CDR3 DNA sequence: TGTGCCAGCAGTCCGACAACAGGGGCAACTAATGAAAAACTGTTTTTT.

The chain combines TRBV9 with TRBJ1-2, with a possible D match to TRBD1 (6 bases). The CDR3 spans 13 residues. Per the germline V gene, CDR1 is SGDLS and CDR2 is YYNGEE. Trimming took 3 bases from V and 3 from J, leaving 9 bases between them. CDR3 in DNA: TGTGCCAGCAGCGATCCAGGGGACTATGGCTACACCTTC. It is translated as CASSDPGDYGYTF.

This rearrangement joins TRBV4-1 to TRBJ2-1; 14 nucleotides agree with TRBD2. This CDR3 is 16 amino acids long. Per the germline V gene, CDR1 is MGHRA and CDR2 is YSYEKL. With 3 bases clipped from V and 9 bases from J, the junction kept 7 bases outside the gene matches. The CDR3 region has the DNA TGCGCCAGCAGCCAGGGACTAGCGGGAGCTTTTGGTGAGCAGTTCTTC. Protein: CASSQGLAGAFGEQFF.

The chain uses TRBV25-1 and TRBJ2-5; 7 nucleotides match TRBD1. The V gene's germline CDR1 is MGHDK and CDR2 SYGVNS. This CDR3 is built from 15 residues. J gave up 3 bases and V 5 bases, and 9 bases lay outside the gene matches. The CDR3 DNA is TGTGCCAGCAGTACGCGACAGGGACCGAAAGAGACCCAGTACTTC. This codes for CASSTRQGPKETQYF.

V gene TRBV4-1 combines with J gene TRBJ2-7; D is perhaps TRBD1 (5 bases). The CDR3 runs to 13 residues. Germline V gives CDR1 MGHRA, CDR2 YSYEKL. Trimming removed 3 bases from V and 1 base from J, with 7 bases in between. The CDR3 reads CASSHRQSYEQYF. In DNA form, the CDR3 reads TGCGCCAGCAGCCATCGACAGTCCTACGAGCAGTACTTC.

The chain combines TRBV5-1 with TRBJ1-5, with 9 bases fitting TRBD1. Losses at the gene ends were 4 bases for V and 0 bases for J; bases not matched to a gene: 8. Germline CDR1 SGHRS, CDR2 YFSETQ. This CDR3 is built from 17 residues. In DNA, the CDR3 is TGCGCCAGCAGCCCGGGACAGGGTCTCTATAGCAATCAGCCCCAGCATTTT. Translated: CASSPGQGLYSNQPQHF.

This chain connects TRBV4-1 to TRBJ2-5; 12 bases map to TRBD1. V trimming: 4 bases; J trimming: 4 bases; junction bases outside the gene matches: 10. The CDR3 has 17 amino acids. Per germline, CDR1 MGHRA and CDR2 YSYEKL. The CDR3 nucleotides are TGCGCCAGCAGCCCTCTGAGGGGGACAGGGGGCGGAGAGACCCAGTACTTC. Translated: CASSPLRGTGGGETQYF.

Concerning this clone itself: Distinct nucleotide sequences in the sample also encode this CDR3. The rearrangement links TRBV28 to TRBJ1-5, with a tentative D call TRBD1 (6 bases). The CDR3 runs to 13 residues. Trimming left V 6 bases short and J 8 bases short, with 14 bases between. Germline V lookup: CDR1 MDHEN, CDR2 SYDVKM. Here the CDR3 reads CASRNRVAEPQHF. The CDR3 DNA sequence: TGTGCCAGCAGGAACAGGGTCGCGGAGCCCCAGCATTTT.

The V call is TRBV19, the J call TRBJ1-1; D unclear. The germline gives CDR1 LNHDA, CDR2 SQIVND (reference sequence). V shed 3 bases and J shed 1 base, with 9 bases lying between them. This CDR3 has 14 residues. The CDR3 DNA is TGTGCCAGTAGTATCTTTCGACAGAACACTGAAGCTTTCTTT. Amino acids: CASSIFRQNTEAFF. The full variable domain, completed using reference TRBV19 and TRBJ1-1, is DGGITQSPKYLFRKEGQNVTLSCEQNLNHDAMYWYRQDPGQGLRLIYYSQIVNDFQKGDIAEGYSVSREKKESFPLTVTSAQKNPTAFYLCASSIFRQNTEAFFGQGTRLTVV.

This chain joins TRBV5-6 and TRBJ1-2; 8 bases match TRBD1. The V gene end was trimmed by 1 base and the J gene end by 3 bases; junction bases not matched to a gene: 2. The germline V gene encodes CDR1 SGHDT and CDR2 YYEEEE. This CDR3 has 14 residues. CDR3 bases: TGTGCCAGCAGCTTGAACAGGGGGTACTATGGCTACACCTTC. Translation: CASSLNRGYYGYTF. Using reference TRBV5-6 and TRBJ1-2 for the parts outside the CDR3, the full variable domain is DAGVTQSPTHLIKTRGQQVTLRCSPKSGHDTVSWYQQALGQGPQFIFQYYEEEERQRGNFPDRFSGHQFPNYSSELNVNALLLGDSALYLCASSLNRGYYGYTFGSGTRLTVV.

This sequence joins TRBV29-1 and TRBJ1-2; D possibly corresponds to TRBD1 (6 bases). Deletions cut 0 bases from V and 6 bases from J, with 17 bases between. This CDR3 comprises 15 residues. The germline V gene encodes CDR1 SQVTM and CDR2 ANQGSEA. CDR3 protein: CSVEDERTVINGYTF. CDR3 coding DNA: TGCAGCGTTGAAGATGAGCGGACAGTTATCAATGGCTACACCTTC.

This chain joins TRBV6-1 and TRBJ1-1, with D uncertain. Per the germline V gene, CDR1 is MNHNS and CDR2 is SASEGT. The CDR3 runs 12 residues. V dropped 8 bases and J dropped 3 bases, with 10 bases sitting between them. The CDR3 region is CASREGYTEAFF. The CDR3 region has the DNA TGTGCCAGCCGGGAGGGCTACACTGAAGCTTTCTTT.

V and J are TRBV23-1 and TRBJ1-5, with 9 bases lining up with TRBD1. TRBV23-1 falls under the ORF class, with uncertain function. With 6 bases clipped from V and 2 bases from J, the junction kept 17 bases outside the gene matches. CDR3 length: 19 residues. The CDR3 sequence: CASSPTLDRGLFRNQPQHF. CDR3 coding DNA: TGCGCCAGCAGCCCTACTCTAGACAGGGGGTTGTTTCGCAATCAGCCCCAGCATTTT.